This record looks at one T cell receptor beta chain sequence and its context. Antigen specificity is unknown. V was pared by 5 bases and J by 2 bases, with 13 bases between. Germline assignment: CDR1 SGHTA and CDR2 FQGNSA. The CDR3 is made up of 14 amino acids. With a J-beta primer mix and a sample-barcoded 5' primer, a second PCR ran roughly 6 to 11 cycles. TCRdb analysed the 5' RACE reads with MiXCR anew, one entry per CDR3 protein. This table has roughly 730,000 distinct CDR3 sequences, about 56% appearing once. This entry is derived from a study of blood T cells in healthy people across ages. General observations from the study: Strongly correlated with naive T cell percentage was TCR beta diversity. Age advanced and TCR beta diversity per million T cells fell, roughly linearly.

Material for sequencing was blood. This TCR was sampled from a man aged 40-55 years in good health. V and J are TRBV7-2 and TRBJ2-7, with D unresolved. CDR3 protein: CASSGDWNTYEQYF. CDR3 DNA sequence: TGTGCCAGCAGCGGTGACTGGAATACCTACGAGCAGTACTTC.